This T cell receptor (beta chain) was captured by sequencing in a study of shared clonotypes between healthy human individuals. Findings and caveats of the study: Among donors, sharing of clonotypes was expected to be affected by sequencing depth. In the sorted subsets, rarefaction showed sequencing was incomplete despite large depth.

Concerning this clone: The antigen is unknown.

Trimming left V 4 bases short and J 6 bases short, with 15 bases between. Germline V lookup: CDR1 SEHNR, CDR2 FQNEAQ (reference sequence). CDR3 length equals 14 residues. The naive CD8 subset, CD45RO-negative cells positively selected for CCR7, excluded terminally differentiated effector memory CD45RA+ cells. As originally analysed: Filtering differed, since immunoSEQ gave only junction sequences and no quality scores. Only in-frame clones appear in the TCRdb table, and some are missing; sequencing was by immunoSEQ multiplex PCR. V and J calls and clone size are copied from that table; D and trimming were computed from the DNA. The profile covers about 680,000 clones, with 92% appearing a single time and 24% taken by the ten largest.

The clonotype was recovered from a man younger than 40 in good health. Material for sequencing was naive CD8+ T cells sorted from blood. The rearrangement links TRBV7-9 to TRBJ1-2; D may be TRBD1 (6 bases). Written as DNA, the CDR3 is TGTGCCAGCAGCTATGGGACGGGACATCATGGCTACACCTTC. Translated: CASSYGTGHHGYTF.